The TCR beta chain described here comes from a study of blood T cell repertoires in COVID-19. Per the authors' pipeline: Scientists estimated how many nucleated cells there were by amplifying reference gene primers. This table comes from immunoSEQ multiplex PCR, and its TCRdb copy is limited to in-frame clones, with some not included. The V and J calls and clone size come from that table; D and trimming were worked out from the DNA. The sample gives roughly 100,000 clones, around 88% of which show up once; more than 1.5% is in the top ten. The receptor was derived from a man of 80 years or more with acute or convalescent COVID-19. Source material: peripheral blood.

This CDR3 is CASIRSGSFYEQYF. The CDR3 nucleotides read TGTGCCAGCATCCGTAGCGGGAGTTTCTACGAGCAGTACTTC. The chain combines TRBV6-5 with TRBJ2-7; 9 positions match TRBD2. The CDR3 has 14 residues. CDR1 and CDR2 (germline): MNHEY, SVGAGI. The ends lost 7 bases at V and 3 bases at J; junction bases unmatched: 7.